The entry below describes one T cell receptor beta chain. What this receptor recognizes is not known. Per-base quality was not reported, and no clone a single base away is much larger than it. The cohort included about 30 patients with locally advanced or metastatic urothelial carcinoma who were treated at Memorial Sloan Kettering on a trial protocol. Peripheral blood mononuclear cells were collected from each patient pretreatment and during treatment, giving between 1 and 8 total time points per patient. The Qiagen DNeasy Blood extraction kit was used to purify genomic DNA from total PBMCs and from tumor samples. PBMCs were collected pretreatment and during treatment, and were isolated and stored as previously described. This record belongs to a study of PD-L1 blockade in urothelial cancer (dated by TCRdb to 2017 to 2019). Turning to the overall study: Therapy was started in 2014 for all patients, and atezolizumab 1,200 mg was administered intravenously every 3 weeks. Fewer than ten patients reached durable clinical benefit, while some 20 patients did not. About 90% of the roughly 30 patients were identified as males with urothelial cancer of bladder origin, and a prior smoking history was reported by 18 of 29 patients. Pretreatment tumor samples and matched peripheral blood, collected serially before and after atezolizumab treatment, underwent TCR sequencing. Durable clinical benefit was defined as progression-free survival longer than 6 months, and TCR features were also tested against progression-free and overall survival. Twenty-nine patients had pretreatment blood TCR-seq, 24 had at least one posttreatment blood collection, and 24 had tumor TCR-seq. Blood samples yielded a median of around 150,000 T cells and around 83,000 unique TCRs, with median clonality roughly 0.085. Somatic, immune and clinical correlates of response to PD-L1 blockade with atezolizumab in urothelial cancer were the focus of an exploratory multi-omic analysis. Blood samples were analyzed at two time points: 3 weeks after treatment start (second dose) and 6 weeks after treatment start. In the same patients who had TCR sequencing, pretreatment tumors also underwent whole exome sequencing and RNA sequencing. An ECOG performance status of 0 or 1 was recorded for the patients, and 0 to 3 prior chemotherapy regimens had been received by the patients.

Sequences SNHLY (CDR1) and FYNNEI (CDR2) are obtained from the germline V gene. Inclusive of the bounding cysteine and phenylalanine, the CDR3 is 13 residues long. The kept DNA is CDR3 alone, 39 bases in frame from the first base. Trimming at the junction amounts to 6 bases on V and 5 bases on J, and the germline ends lie 11 bases apart. To estimate absolute template abundance from read counts, synthetic TCR analog templates were spiked into each PCR. TCRbeta CDR3 regions were amplified from genomic DNA with bias-controlled V and J gene primers using the immunoSEQ assay. Rearranged TCRbeta segments were sequenced at approximately 20X coverage. Turning to the authors' computational methods: Clustering was used to correct sequencing errors, and CDR3s were annotated against IMGT to assign V, D and J genes. Downstream analyses used only productive TCRbeta rearrangements and left out out-of-frame or stop-codon sequences. Clonality was calculated as one minus the Shannon entropy normalized by the log of the number of unique productive sequences. Fisher's exact test with Benjamini-Hochberg correction, using a cutoff of adjusted p below 0.01, was how clones that differed between time points or between blood and tumor were identified. TCRdb mirrors the immuneACCESS table, restricted to in-frame sequences. Some clones are absent from its copies; in checked studies, under half trace to an unresolved V gene, and the reason for the others is unknown. V, J and clone size are taken as reported in that table, and D and trimming were inferred from the DNA itself. A total of about 88,000 clones appear in this sample, 90% of them only once. The top ten clonotypes cover 9.4% of the sample.

General study outcomes and caveats: Patients with durable benefit showed greater expansion of tumor-associated TCR clones in peripheral blood 3 weeks after starting treatment (n ≈ 20, p = 0.022). Improved progression-free and overall survival was associated with having pretreatment peripheral blood TCR clonality below the median. Because of the small sample size (n ≈ 31) and the many exploratory analyses performed, the results are intended to be regarded as hypothesis-generating.

The chain was built from TRBV2 and TRBJ2-1; TRBD1 is a possible D gene, resting on 6 matching bases. This clonotype originated in a man in his sixties with urothelial cancer. The specimen comprised PBMCs, sampled around atezolizumab (anti-PD-L1) treatment. DNA sequence: TGTGCCAGCAGCTGGGACACCAACAATGAGCAGTTCTTC. This sequence encodes CASSWDTNNEQFF.